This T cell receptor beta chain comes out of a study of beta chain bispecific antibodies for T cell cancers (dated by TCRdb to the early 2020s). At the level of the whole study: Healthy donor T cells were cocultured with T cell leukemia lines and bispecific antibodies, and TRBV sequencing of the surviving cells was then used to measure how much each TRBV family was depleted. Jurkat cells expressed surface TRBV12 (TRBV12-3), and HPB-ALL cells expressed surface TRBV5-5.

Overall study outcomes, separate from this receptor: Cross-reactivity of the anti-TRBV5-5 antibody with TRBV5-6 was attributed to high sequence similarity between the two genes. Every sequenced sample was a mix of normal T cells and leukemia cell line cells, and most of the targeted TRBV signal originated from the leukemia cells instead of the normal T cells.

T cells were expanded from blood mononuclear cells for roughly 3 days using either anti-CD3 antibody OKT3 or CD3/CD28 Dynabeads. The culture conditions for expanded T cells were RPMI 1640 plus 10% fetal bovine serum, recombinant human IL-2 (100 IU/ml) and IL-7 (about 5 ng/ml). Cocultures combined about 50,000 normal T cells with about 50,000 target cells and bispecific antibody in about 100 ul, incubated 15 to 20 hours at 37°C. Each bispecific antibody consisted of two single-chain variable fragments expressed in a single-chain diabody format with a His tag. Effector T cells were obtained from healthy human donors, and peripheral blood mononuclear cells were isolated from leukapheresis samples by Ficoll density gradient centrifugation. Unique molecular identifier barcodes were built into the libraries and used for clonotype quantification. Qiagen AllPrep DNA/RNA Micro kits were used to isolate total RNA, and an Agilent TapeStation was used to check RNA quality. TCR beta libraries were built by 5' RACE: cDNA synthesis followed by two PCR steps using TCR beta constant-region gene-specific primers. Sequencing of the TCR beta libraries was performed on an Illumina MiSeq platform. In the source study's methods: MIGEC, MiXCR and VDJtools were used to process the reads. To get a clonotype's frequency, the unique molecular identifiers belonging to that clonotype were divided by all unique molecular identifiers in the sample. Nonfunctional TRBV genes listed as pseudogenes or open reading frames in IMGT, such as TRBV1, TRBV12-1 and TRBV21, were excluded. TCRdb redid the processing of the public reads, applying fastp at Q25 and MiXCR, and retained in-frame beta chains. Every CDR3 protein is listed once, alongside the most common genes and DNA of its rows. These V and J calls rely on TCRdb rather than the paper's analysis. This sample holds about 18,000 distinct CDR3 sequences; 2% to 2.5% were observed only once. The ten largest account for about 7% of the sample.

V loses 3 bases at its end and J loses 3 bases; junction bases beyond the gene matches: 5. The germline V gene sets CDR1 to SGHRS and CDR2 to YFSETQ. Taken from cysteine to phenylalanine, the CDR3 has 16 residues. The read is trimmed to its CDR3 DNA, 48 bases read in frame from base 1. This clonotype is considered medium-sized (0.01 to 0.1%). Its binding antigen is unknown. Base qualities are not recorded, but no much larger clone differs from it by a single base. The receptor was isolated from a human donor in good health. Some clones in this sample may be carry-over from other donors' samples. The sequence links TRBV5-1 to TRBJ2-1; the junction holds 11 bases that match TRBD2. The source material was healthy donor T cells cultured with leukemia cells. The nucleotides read TGCGCCAGCAGCTCCGATAGCGGGGGGGTCTACAATGAGCAGTTCTTC. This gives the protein CASSSDSGGVYNEQFF.